Each of the 19 T cell receptor beta chains below was sequenced from the same sample in a study of blood T cell repertoires in COVID-19. Assay: immunoSEQ multiplex PCR; the TCRdb copy retains only in-frame clones and omits some. The sample records roughly 200,000 clones, about 80% being singletons. Material for sequencing was peripheral blood. These receptors all stem from a human donor in a cohort sampled during active COVID-19.

The chain is built from TRBV9 and TRBJ1-3; TRBD1 might be the D (5 bases). Germline-derived CDR1 and CDR2 are SGDLS and YYNGEE. The CDR3 sequence is 15 residues long. Trimming stripped 1 base from V and 7 bases from J, with 15 bases between. CDR3 amino acids: CASSVSGDWGNTIYF. The CDR3, as DNA: TGTGCCAGCAGCGTAAGCGGGGATTGGGGGAACACCATATATTTT.

V is TRBV14 and J is TRBJ2-1, with D tentatively TRBD2 (6 bases). CDR3 length: 12 amino acids. Trimming removed 4 bases from V and 9 bases from J, with 10 bases in between. Looked up from germline, CDR1 is SGHDN and CDR2 is FVKESK. The CDR3 DNA is TGTGCCAGCAGCCCCTTTAGCGGTGAGCAGTTCTTC. This gives the protein CASSPFSGEQFF.

The genes are TRBV10-2 and TRBJ2-3, with TRBD1 identical over 11 bases. The CDR3 spans 14 residues. Germline V gene sequence: CDR1 WSHSY, CDR2 SAAADI. V gave up 6 bases and J gave up 5 bases; unmatched junction bases: 4. The CDR3 reads CASRRGQGGDTQYF. In DNA form, the CDR3 reads TGCGCCAGCAGACGGGGACAGGGGGGAGATACGCAGTATTTT.

The chain couples TRBV2 to TRBJ1-6; TRBD1 aligns across 7 bases. The trim removed 5 bases at V and 7 bases at J, leaving 8 bases unmatched. CDR1 SNHLY and CDR2 FYNNEI come from the germline V gene. The length of the CDR3 is 15 residues. The CDR3 nucleotides are TGTGCCAGCAGTATTACGGGACAGATGAATTCACCCCTCCACTTT. It is translated as CASSITGQMNSPLHF. Full variable domain (missing parts from reference TRBV2 and TRBJ1-6): EPEVTQTPSHQVTQMGQEVILRCVPISNHLYFYWYRQILGQKVEFLVSFYNNEISEKSEIFDDQFSVERPDGSNFTLKIRSTKLEDSAMYFCASSITGQMNSPLHFGNGTRLTVT.

The chain recombines TRBV19 with TRBJ2-6; 7 positions match TRBD1. The germline V gene has CDR1 LNHDA and CDR2 SQIVND (reference sequence). The CDR3 covers 16 residues. V lost 2 bases and J lost 3; bases outside the gene matches: 4. The CDR3 nucleotides are TGTGCCAGTAGTATACAGACAGGGTTTGGGGCCAACGTCCTGACTTTC. Residues: CASSIQTGFGANVLTF.

The chain joins TRBV27 to TRBJ2-7; the D gene is possibly TRBD1 (6 bases). CDR3 length equals 14 residues. Trimming removed 7 bases at V and 2 bases at J, with 15 bases between. The germline V gene has CDR1 MNHEY and CDR2 SMNVEV (reference sequence). The CDR3 nucleotides read TGTGCCAGCAATCCGACAGACAGGCCCTACGAGCAGTACTTC. Its translation is CASNPTDRPYEQYF.

This clone was picked up a small number of times. This chain joins TRBV6-2 or TRBV6-3 and TRBJ1-2; TRBD1 might be the D (5 bases). V was cut by 2 bases and J by 4 bases, with 17 bases left in between. There are 16 residues in the CDR3. CDR1 and CDR2 from the germline V gene are MNHEY and SVGEGT. For the CDR3, the DNA is TGTGCCAGCAGTTACGTATTCGGCAGGGATACCTATGGCTACACCTTC. Protein: CASSYVFGRDTYGYTF.

The chain links TRBV13 to TRBJ2-1; 11 nucleotides line up with TRBD2. Trimming cost V 5 bases and J 10 bases; bases outside gene matches: 13. Germline V gene lookup returns CDR1 PRHDT and CDR2 FYEKMQ (reference sequence). This CDR3 has 16 amino acids. The CDR3 DNA is TGTGCCAGCAGCCCCCCCTCTAGCGGGAGGAATGGGGAGCAGTTCTTC. Encoded protein: CASSPPSSGRNGEQFF.

With regard to this clone: The sample contains more than one DNA sequence encoding this CDR3. CDR3 sequence: CASSLAGTGSTEAFF. As DNA, the CDR3 is TGTGCCAGCAGCTTAGCCGGGACAGGGAGCACTGAAGCTTTCTTT. This chain joins TRBV11-2 and TRBJ1-1, with 9 positions matching TRBD1. The CDR3 spans 15 residues. V lost 1 base and J lost 4; bases outside the gene matches: 4. CDR1 and CDR2 (germline): SGHAT, FQNNGV.

This clone was observed a single time. This chain uses TRBV28 with TRBJ2-7, with TRBD1 matching over 9 bases. This CDR3 comprises 15 residues. The V and J ends lost 0 bases and 1 base, in that order; junction bases with no gene match: 1. Germline lookup yields CDR1 MDHEN and CDR2 SYDVKM. CDR3 sequence reads: CASSLWGQGSYEQYF. CDR3 nucleotides: TGTGCCAGCAGTTTATGGGGACAGGGTTCCTACGAGCAGTACTTC. Combining the CDR3 with reference TRBV28 and TRBJ2-7 gives the whole variable domain DVKVTQSSRYLVKRTGEKVFLECVQDMDHENMFWYRQDPGLGLRLIYFSYDVKMKEKGDIPEGYSVSREKKERFSLILESASTNQTSMYLCASSLWGQGSYEQYFGPGTRLTVT.

This chain links TRBV27 with TRBJ2-4; tentatively, D is TRBD2 (6 bases). CDR3 length: 16 amino acids. In germline, CDR1 is MNHEY, CDR2 SMNVEV (reference sequence). Trimming stripped 0 bases from V and 7 bases from J, with 16 bases between. In DNA form, the CDR3 reads TGTGCCAGCAGTTTATCGGGGACTTTCTCGAGGAACATTCAGTACTTC. Translation: CASSLSGTFSRNIQYF.

V usage is TRBV28 and J usage is TRBJ2-7, with a possible D match to TRBD2 (6 bases). V shed 6 bases and J shed 10 bases, with 19 bases lying between them. CDR3 length: 13 amino acids. Germline V gene data show CDR1 as MDHEN and CDR2 as SYDVKM. This chain's CDR3 is CASRGGGSGEQYF. As DNA, the CDR3 is TGTGCCAGCAGGGGAGGCGGCTCCGGTGAACAGTACTTC.

The chain joins TRBV28 to TRBJ1-5, with D perhaps TRBD1 (6 bases). The germline CDR1 and CDR2 sequences are MDHEN and SYDVKM. V was trimmed by 2 bases and J by 3 bases, leaving 14 bases between them. This CDR3 contains 16 residues. The CDR3 sequence: CASSLRGYINNQPQHF. The CDR3, as DNA: TGTGCCAGCAGTTTAAGGGGGTACATAAACAATCAGCCCCAGCATTTT.

CDR3: CASSPQGSGNQPQHF. The CDR3, as DNA: TGTGCCAGCAGCCCCCAGGGGTCGGGAAATCAGCCCCAGCATTTT. The V and J genes are TRBV7-9 and TRBJ1-5; possible D gene TRBD1, 6 bases. Germline V gene sequence: CDR1 SEHNR, CDR2 FQNEAQ (reference sequence). The CDR3 is made up of 15 amino acids. The V end lost 5 bases, the J end lost 4 bases, and 15 bases lay between the germline ends.

The chain links TRBV11-2 to TRBJ1-1; 7 bases agree with TRBD1. From germline, CDR1 is SGHAT and CDR2 FQNNGV. With 5 bases clipped from V and 0 bases from J, the junction kept 3 bases outside the gene matches. CDR3 length: 14 residues. In DNA, the CDR3 is TGTGCCAGCAGCGGAAGGGGGCTGAACACTGAAGCTTTCTTT. This codes for CASSGRGLNTEAFF.

This clone was seen just once. This chain joins TRBV5-4 and TRBJ2-7, with 10 bases identical to TRBD2. With 2 bases clipped from V and 2 bases from J, the junction kept 4 bases outside the gene matches. The CDR3 loop spans 15 amino acids. Germline V CDR1 and CDR2: SGHNT, YYREEE (reference sequence). DNA of the CDR3: TGTGCCAGCAGCTTCCGACTAGCGGGTACCTACGAGCAGTACTTC. It specifies CASSFRLAGTYEQYF.

This sequence joins TRBV10-1 and TRBJ2-5; 10 nucleotides agree with TRBD2. The length of the CDR3 is 15 residues. From germline, CDR1 is WNHNN and CDR2 SYGVQD (reference sequence). V was clipped by 2 bases and J by 4 bases; unmatched bases: 4. CDR3 protein: CASSERAGGGETQYF. As DNA, the CDR3 is TGCGCCAGCAGTGAGCGAGCGGGGGGGGGAGAGACCCAGTACTTC.

The rearrangement joins TRBV10-3 to TRBJ2-1; 11 nucleotides align to TRBD2. Germline trimming cut 3 bases from V and 1 base from J; bases unmatched to any gene: 2. Per germline, CDR1 ENHRY and CDR2 SYGVKD. CDR3 length equals 16 residues. CDR3 coding DNA: TGTGCCATCAGTGAAACTAGCGGGAGATCCTACAATGAGCAGTTCTTC. Amino acids: CAISETSGRSYNEQFF.

The CDR3 DNA sequence: TGCGCCAGCAGTTTAACCCCACTAGCGGGAGGGAGACTTGGCTCTGGGGCCAACGTCCTGACTTTC. This gives the protein CASSLTPLAGGRLGSGANVLTF. V and J are TRBV5-1 and TRBJ2-6, with 13 nucleotides matching TRBD2. Germline CDR1 reads SGHRS; CDR2 reads YFSETQ. J was trimmed by 0 bases and V by 5 bases; bases with no gene match: 17. CDR3 length: 22 amino acids.